This T cell receptor (beta chain) was sequenced for a study of Ad26.COV2.S vaccination and SARS-CoV-2 variants. Study information: Ad26.COV2.S given intramuscularly, once or twice 56 days apart.

The treatment is: around 19 received Ad26.COV2.S at low or high dose, single or two shots; several received placebo; per-sample allocation not given. Each sample was drawn 63 days after the first injection (of vaccine or placebo). Donor was an adult aged 18-55 years in Boston. Its platform was an Ad26 vector, and its expressed antigen was Wuhan-strain SARS-CoV-2 spike. TCRdb keeps only in-frame clones here, not all; method: immunoSEQ multiplex PCR. The sample holds 350,000 to 550,000 clones; about 91% are singletons and the top ten take approximately 2.5%. Points from the study as a whole: Reportedly, after vaccination the spike-specific CD8+ and CD4+ T cell responses displayed substantial breadth.

Remarks on this clone: Antigen unknown.

Sequencing used peripheral blood, obtained in a trial of Ad26.COV2.S vaccine versus placebo. This clonotype was sampled from a person aged 18 to 65 who received the Ad26.COV2.S COVID-19 vaccine or a placebo.

Here the CDR3 DNA reads TGTGCCAGCAGCTTCGGGACAGGGATGAACACTGAAGCTTTCTTT. Its translation is CASSFGTGMNTEAFF. The genes are TRBV11-2 and TRBJ1-1, with 9 bases lining up with TRBD1. Germline CDR1 is SGHAT and CDR2 is FQNNGV. Losses at the gene ends were 3 bases for V and 0 bases for J; bases not matched to a gene: 2. CDR3 length equals 15 residues.